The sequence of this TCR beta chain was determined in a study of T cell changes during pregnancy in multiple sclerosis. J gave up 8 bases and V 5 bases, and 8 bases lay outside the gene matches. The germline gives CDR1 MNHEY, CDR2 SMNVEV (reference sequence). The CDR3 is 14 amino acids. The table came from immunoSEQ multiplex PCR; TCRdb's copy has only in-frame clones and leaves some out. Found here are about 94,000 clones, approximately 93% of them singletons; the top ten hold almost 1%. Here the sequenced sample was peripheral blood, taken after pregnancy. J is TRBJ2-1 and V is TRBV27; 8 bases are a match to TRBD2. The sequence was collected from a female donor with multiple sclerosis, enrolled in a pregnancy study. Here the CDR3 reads CASSRQTSADEQFF. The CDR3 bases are TGTGCCAGCAGTCGCCAGACTAGCGCCGATGAGCAGTTCTTC.